These T cell receptor beta chains were read from a single sample in a study of blood T cell repertoires in COVID-19. Assay: immunoSEQ multiplex PCR; the TCRdb copy retains only in-frame clones and omits some. The sample contains about 140,000 clones, approximately 81% of which appear only once. The sequenced material came from peripheral blood. These TCRs come from a woman aged 55-69 years with active or convalescent COVID-19. CDR3s include the opening cysteine and the closing phenylalanine or tryptophan. Fields, in order: V gene, clone size, D gene, J gene, CDR3 protein, CDR3 DNA. The D gene is left open where the match is weak. Size is omitted from some rows. Given values are once, few, many or a class for expanded clones.

TRBV14,-,-,TRBJ2-3,CASSQNALNTQYF,TGTGCCAGCAGCCAGAACGCGCTTAATACGCAGTATTTT
TRBV9,-,TRBD1,TRBJ2-5,CASSPRQGAWETQYF,TGTGCCAGCAGCCCTCGACAGGGGGCGTGGGAGACCCAGTACTTC
TRBV6-2/TRBV6-3,-,TRBD1,TRBJ1-5,CASSPDRGLTQPQHF,TGTGCCAGCAGTCCCGACAGGGGGCTTACTCAGCCCCAGCATTTT
TRBV28,once,TRBD2,TRBJ2-1,CASSPASGGLRNEQFF,TGTGCCAGCAGTCCGGCGAGCGGGGGGCTACGCAATGAGCAGTTCTTC
TRBV28,-,-,TRBJ1-1,CASSLRQGQAEAFF,TGTGCCAGCAGTTTACGGCAGGGGCAGGCTGAAGCTTTCTTT
TRBV5-4,-,-,TRBJ1-3,CASSLSGTGNTIYF,TGTGCCAGCAGCTTGTCAGGGACTGGAAACACCATATATTTT
TRBV5-5,-,-,TRBJ2-3,CASLQSTDTQYF,TGTGCCAGCTTACAAAGCACAGATACGCAGTATTTT
TRBV18,-,TRBD1,TRBJ1-2,CASSPLQGERQAYGYTF,TGTGCCAGCTCACCACTACAGGGGGAACGACAGGCCTATGGCTACACCTTC
TRBV2,-,-,TRBJ2-6,CASSELAAGANVLTF,TGTGCCAGCAGTGAATTAGCTGCTGGGGCCAACGTCCTGACTTTC
TRBV6-6,-,TRBD2,TRBJ2-1,CASSYLGGSYNEQFF,TGTGCCAGCAGTTACTTGGGGGGGTCCTACAATGAGCAGTTCTTC
TRBV28,few,TRBD1,TRBJ1-2,CASRDRGGRTDGYTF,TGTGCCAGCAGGGACAGGGGAGGAAGAACCGATGGCTACACCTTC
TRBV3-1/TRBV3-2,-,-,TRBJ1-2,CASSQGFYRVSGYGYTF,TGTGCCAGCAGCCAAGGATTCTACAGGGTATCTGGGTATGGCTACACCTTC
TRBV27,-,TRBD1,TRBJ2-1,CASSFRGQGGNEQFF,TGTGCCAGCAGTTTCCGGGGACAGGGGGGCAATGAGCAGTTCTTC
TRBV28,-,-,TRBJ1-4,CASSLSAGGGEKLFF,TGTGCCAGCAGTCTGTCGGCGGGCGGGGGTGAAAAACTGTTTTTT
TRBV6-5,-,-,TRBJ2-5,CASSYWGGPKEETQYF,TGTGCCAGCAGTTACTGGGGGGGGCCCAAAGAAGAGACCCAGTACTTC
TRBV5-1,-,TRBD2,TRBJ2-5,CASSPGGVMETQYF,TGCGCCAGCAGCCCGGGGGGGGTTATGGAGACCCAGTACTTC
TRBV10-3,once,-,TRBJ2-3,CAISETSPGTQYF,TGTGCCATCAGTGAGACCTCACCGGGTACGCAGTATTTT
TRBV5-1,-,-,TRBJ2-1,CASSLATGWYNEQFF,TGCGCCAGCAGCTTGGCTACAGGGTGGTACAATGAGCAGTTCTTC
TRBV19,once,-,TRBJ2-5,CASSISASSETQYF,TGTGCCAGTAGTATATCGGCTAGCTCCGAGACCCAGTACTTC
TRBV28,-,TRBD1,TRBJ2-3,CASSWTGGLGTDTQYF,TGTGCCAGCAGTTGGACAGGGGGCTTGGGCACAGATACGCAGTATTTT
TRBV11-2,-,-,TRBJ1-1,CASSSSKGTLNTEAFF,TGTGCCAGCAGCTCCAGCAAAGGGACACTGAACACTGAAGCTTTCTTT
TRBV2,once,-,TRBJ2-1,CASSDGRLVSDEQFF,TGTGCCAGCAGTGATGGGCGACTAGTTAGCGATGAGCAGTTCTTC
TRBV12-3/TRBV12-4,-,TRBD1,TRBJ2-1,CASSSPDRYEQFF,TGTGCCAGCAGTTCGCCGGACAGGTATGAGCAGTTCTTC
TRBV27,-,TRBD2,TRBJ2-7,CASSLFAGDSGWGDEQYF,TGTGCCAGCAGTTTATTTGCGGGGGACTCCGGGTGGGGAGACGAGCAGTACTTC
TRBV7-2,once,TRBD1,TRBJ1-6,CASSLAGGTGGTAPLHF,TGTGCCAGCAGCTTAGCTGGAGGGACAGGGGGTACGGCACCCCTCCACTTT
TRBV24-1,-,-,TRBJ1-2,CATSAGDLNYGYTF,TGTGCCACCAGTGCAGGGGACCTTAACTATGGCTACACCTTC
TRBV5-1,-,TRBD2,TRBJ2-1,CASSLVPGLAGGNNEQFF,TGCGCCAGCAGCTTGGTCCCGGGACTAGCGGGGGGCAACAATGAGCAGTTCTTC
TRBV3-1/TRBV3-2,-,TRBD2,TRBJ2-1,CASSQGGAGVYNEQFF,TGTGCCAGCAGCCAAGGGGGAGCGGGGGTCTACAATGAGCAGTTCTTC
TRBV4-1,-,-,TRBJ1-1,CASSQERRTPNTEAFF,TGCGCCAGCAGCCAAGAACGGCGGACACCGAACACTGAAGCTTTCTTT
TRBV4-2,-,-,TRBJ2-5,CASSQDRSSRGTQYF,TGTGCCAGCAGCCAAGATAGGTCTAGCCGCGGGACCCAGTACTTC
TRBV5-4,few,TRBD1,TRBJ2-4,CASTQTPDRVGKNIQYF,TGTGCCAGCACCCAAACCCCTGACAGGGTCGGCAAAAACATTCAGTACTTC
TRBV9,-,TRBD1,TRBJ2-3,CASSAHRGYSTDTQYF,TGTGCCAGCAGCGCCCACAGGGGGTATTCTACAGATACGCAGTATTTT
TRBV7-2,-,-,TRBJ1-5,CASSSTGKAQPQHF,TGTGCCAGCAGCTCGACAGGAAAGGCTCAGCCCCAGCATTTT
TRBV28,-,-,TRBJ1-4,CASTSAGNEKLFF,TGTGCCAGCACGTCAGCGGGAAATGAAAAACTGTTTTTT
TRBV4-3,-,TRBD1,TRBJ1-4,CASSQGTGVRNEKLFF,TGCGCCAGCAGCCAAGGGACAGGGGTGCGAAACGAAAAACTGTTTTTT
TRBV7-2,-,-,TRBJ2-3,CASSLVGGADTQYF,TGTGCCAGCAGCTTAGTCGGCGGGGCAGATACGCAGTATTTT
TRBV7-3,-,-,TRBJ2-2,CASSLIPVSTNTGELFF,TGTGCCAGCAGCTTAATACCGGTCTCAACGAACACCGGGGAGCTGTTTTTT
TRBV14,-,TRBD1,TRBJ1-2,CASSQAGTGTLNYGYTF,TGTGCCAGCAGCCAAGCCGGGACAGGGACCTTAAACTATGGCTACACCTTC
TRBV19,-,TRBD1,TRBJ1-1,CASSRGLTEAFF,TGTGCCAGTTCGAGGGGGCTCACTGAAGCTTTCTTT
TRBV2,few,-,TRBJ1-5,CASSVNRDSNQPQHF,TGTGCCAGCAGCGTAAACAGAGATAGCAATCAGCCCCAGCATTTT
TRBV5-1,-,TRBD2,TRBJ2-7,CASSLPGTSGRENSYEQYF,TGCGCCAGCAGCTTGCCAGGGACTAGCGGGAGGGAGAACTCCTACGAGCAGTACTTC
TRBV3-1/TRBV3-2,-,-,TRBJ2-5,CASSPRGTQETQYF,TGTGCCAGCAGCCCTAGGGGGACCCAAGAGACCCAGTACTTC
TRBV7-9,-,-,TRBJ1-6,CASSLGGLGDSPLHF,TGTGCCAGCAGCTTAGGAGGGCTTGGCGATTCACCCCTCCACTTT